One TCR beta chain is described in this entry. Antigen specificity is unknown. Germline trimming cut 1 base from V and 6 bases from J; bases unmatched to any gene: 16. The germline V gene encodes CDR1 SGHTS and CDR2 YDEGEE. The CDR3 is 17 amino acids. Before sequencing, viral peptide pools were used by the ViraFEST assay to expand antigen-specific CD4+ T cells. Following culture for about 11 days, CD4+ T cells were isolated. None of the vaccinated had previously contracted SARS-CoV-2, and their nucleocapsid antibodies tested negative. Generated by immunoSEQ multiplex PCR, the TCRdb table keeps only in-frame clones and is missing some. This sample has under 70,000 clones, with about 80% found just once. The sample comes from a study of vaccination effects on CD4 cells after COVID-19.

The receptor was derived from a human donor who received a COVID-19 vaccine. The sequencing here drew on CD4+ T cells from PBMCs cultured with HCoV-OC43 spike peptides, taken before COVID-19 vaccination. Sample subset: HCoV-OC43 spike overlapping peptide pool stimulation. The chain combines TRBV5-8 with TRBJ2-7; the match to TRBD1 covers 7 bases. The CDR3 protein is CASSLWTGLSNKSEQYV. In DNA form, the CDR3 reads TGTGCCAGCAGCTTGTGGACAGGTTTATCTAATAAATCCGAGCAGTACGTC.